This TCR beta chain derives from a study of cytomegalovirus exposure and HLA in healthy donors. Overall study context: As an earlier analysis found, around 190 million T cells yielded 117 million unique TCR beta sequences. Researchers found that about 84% of 350 to 500 genotyped donors fell within the Caucasian-associated ancestry cluster.

Study outcomes and limitations: Among the CMV-associated chains, a few were confirmed in vitro as specific for CMV antigens. Later analysis demonstrated an association between a missense DCLRE1C variant and TCR beta V- and J-gene trimming.

With 60 Vbeta and 13 Jbeta primers, the PCR was carried out. Assay used: immunoSEQ multiplex PCR; TCRdb lists only in-frame clones, some missing. Recorded for this sample: tens of thousands of clones. Germline V gives CDR1 SGHVS, CDR2 FNYEAQ. The CDR3 has 12 amino acids. V was cut by 5 bases and J by 7 bases, with 11 bases left in between. A word on this clone: Its antigen remains unidentified.

Specimen: PBMCs. The receptor was derived from a young man in good health and CMV-seropositive. The chain combines TRBV7-6 with TRBJ1-1; D might be TRBD1 (5 bases). The CDR3 nucleotides read TGTGCCAGCAGCGGGCGGGGCGGTGAAGCTTTCTTT. It translates to CASSGRGGEAFF. Supplemented by reference TRBV7-6 and TRBJ1-1, the full variable domain reads GAGVSQSPRYKVTKRGQDVALRCDPISGHVSLYWYRQALGQGPEFLTYFNYEAQQDKSGLPNDRFSAERPEGSISTLTIQRTEQRDSAMYRCASSGRGGEAFFGQGTRLTVV.